This record concerns one T cell receptor beta chain sequence. The sample belongs to a study of blood T cell repertoires in COVID-19. Study-level background: Researchers got acute and convalescent COVID-19 samples from the United States, Italy and Spain. T cells, B-cell-depleted T cells, or PBMCs supplied cDNA or gDNA.

CDR3 size: 15 residues. The germline V gene has CDR1 SGHRS and CDR2 YFSETQ. J lost 6 bases, V lost 4 bases, and 12 bases had no gene match. Original analysis: Reference gene primer amplification in the assay estimated nucleated cell counts. TCRdb's table, derived via immunoSEQ multiplex PCR, lists solely in-frame clones and lacks some. V and J calls and clone size are copied from that table; D and trimming were computed from the DNA. The sample includes roughly 48,000 clones, roughly 82% seen only once; the top ten take roughly 7%. Material: peripheral blood. This TCR was sampled from a middle-aged man with acute or convalescent COVID-19. V gene TRBV5-1 combines with J gene TRBJ1-2, with TRBD1 identical over 7 bases. In DNA, the CDR3 is TGCGCCAGCAGCCCCTACCTAGACAGGGAGGATGGCTACACCTTC. Amino acid sequence: CASSPYLDREDGYTF.